This TCR beta chain is drawn from a study of control samples from healthy donors and cancer patients. Method: immunoSEQ multiplex PCR; TCRdb's copy keeps in-frame clones and lacks some. The table includes 120,000 to 150,000 clones, 91% detected once. The germline gives CDR1 SNHLY, CDR2 FYNNEI. V was clipped by 6 bases and J by 6 bases, with 14 bases between them. CDR3 length equals 14 residues. The TCR was taken from a man aged 30 to 45 in good health. Sequenced: blood. The V and J genes are TRBV2 and TRBJ1-4, with a tentative D call TRBD1 (6 bases). CDR3 coding DNA: TGTGCCAGCAGCGACCCACAGGGTGATGAAAAACTGTTTTTT. Translated, it gives CASSDPQGDEKLFF.